This T cell receptor beta chain was recovered during a study of control samples from healthy donors and cancer patients. Clones were sequenced by immunoSEQ multiplex PCR, and TCRdb holds only the in-frame ones, with some missing. The sample has about 250,000 clones, about 80% seen once. Deletions cut 1 base from V and 0 bases from J, with 17 bases between. In germline, CDR1 is SGHTS, CDR2 YDEGEE. The CDR3 consists of 19 residues. Specimen: PBMCs. The chain has TRBV5-8 and TRBJ1-6, with D perhaps TRBD1 (6 bases). The TCR comes from a woman aged 55-70 years with lung cancer. Here the CDR3 DNA reads TGTGCCAGCAGCTTGCTCAGGGGATCCCCGATCTCCTATAATTCACCCCTCCACTTT. Protein sequence: CASSLLRGSPISYNSPLHF. Full variable domain (rest looked up from reference TRBV5-8 and TRBJ1-6): EAGVTQSPTHLIKTRGQQATLRCSPISGHTSVYWYQQALGLGLQFLLWYDEGEERNRGNFPPRFSGRQFPNYSSELNVNALELEDSALYLCASSLLRGSPISYNSPLHFGNGTRLTVT.